This TCR beta chain was retrieved from a study of vaccination and CD4 T cells after COVID-19. The wider study: Controls used CEFX viral epitopes (positive), HIV-1 Nef peptides (negative), or no peptide.

Sequenced with the Oncomine TCR Beta short-read assay was DNA taken from cultured CD4+ T cells. A single record per CDR3 protein comes from TCRdb applying MiXCR to the PCR reads. The profile shows 14,000 or so distinct CDR3 sequences, under 30% of them singletons. In this sample, this clonotype turned up a few times. What it binds is unknown. Described treatment: approximately 9-day PBMC culture with coronavirus spike peptide pools or control peptides (ViraFEST assay). The CDR3 consists of 16 residues. V was pared by 6 bases and J by 2 bases, with 7 bases of the junction left unmatched. Germline CDR1 is DFQATT and CDR2 is SNEGSKA (reference sequence).

This chain uses TRBV20-1 with TRBJ2-6; 10 nucleotides match TRBD1. Sequenced: cultured CD4+ T cells from blood. The sequence was collected from a human donor with COVID-19. CDR3 in amino acids: CSAGDRGLAGANVLTF. The CDR3 coding sequence is TGCAGTGCGGGCGACAGGGGGCTTGCTGGGGCCAACGTCCTGACTTTC.